A single sample gave rise to the 2 T cell receptor beta chains below, sequenced in a study of T cells in Graves' hyperthyroidism and ophthalmopathy. Using RNA transcripts as the source, TCR beta CDR3 regions were amplified. With the HTBI primer set, the TCR CDR3 went through a first round of RT-PCR. Via MiXCR, TCRdb re-called the multiplex PCR reads, giving one row per CDR3 protein. This sample yields about 690,000 distinct CDR3 sequences, of which 17% are seen a single time; around 16% belongs to the top ten. Sequencing was performed on blood. Source of these receptors: a middle-aged man with Graves' hyperthyroidism.

This clonotype appeared many times. The chain joins TRBV7-9 to TRBJ2-6; D remains ambiguous. This CDR3 is 15 amino acids long. From germline, CDR1 is SEHNR and CDR2 FQNEAQ (reference sequence). Deletions cut 5 bases from V and 0 bases from J, with 8 bases between. This CDR3 reads CASSQKVSGANVLTF. The DNA for the CDR3 is TGTGCCAGCAGCCAGAAAGTCTCTGGGGCCAACGTCCTGACTTTC.

This clonotype was observed a handful of times. The chain employs TRBV5-1 and TRBJ2-1, with a tentative D call TRBD2 (6 bases). The germline V and J ends were trimmed by 2 bases and 6 bases, with 12 bases remaining between them. The CDR3 consists of 14 residues. The V gene's germline CDR1 is SGHRS and CDR2 YFSETQ. The CDR3 nucleotides read TGCGCCAGCAGCTTATCGGAGGGGCGCAATGAGCAGTTCTTC. Its translation: CASSLSEGRNEQFF.